These 10 T cell receptor beta chains were all obtained from the same sample, sequenced in a study of blood T cell repertoires in COVID-19. The assay was immunoSEQ multiplex PCR, and TCRdb's table has in-frame clones only and misses some. The sample has roughly 230,000 clones; about 83% are singletons. Sequenced sample: peripheral blood. The receptors shown here come from a man aged 50 or older with acute or convalescent COVID-19.

The chain employs TRBV7-2 and TRBJ1-5, with D perhaps TRBD1 (5 bases). The V and J ends lost 1 base and 0 bases respectively, with 13 bases between them. CDR3 length: 17 residues. Germline lookup yields CDR1 SGHTA and CDR2 FQGNSA. Here the CDR3 DNA reads TGTGCCAGCAGCTTAGAGCGGGACTCGTATAGCAATCAGCCCCAGCATTTT. This gives the protein CASSLERDSYSNQPQHF. The whole variable domain, remainder taken from reference TRBV7-2 and TRBJ1-5, is GAGVSQSPSNKVTEKGKDVELRCDPISGHTALYWYRQSLGQGLEFLIYFQGNSAPDKSGLPSDRFSAERTGGSVSTLTIQRTQQEDSAVYLCASSLERDSYSNQPQHFGDGTRLSIL.

The chain recombines TRBV2 with TRBJ1-6; D possibly corresponds to TRBD1 (5 bases). The V gene's germline CDR1 is SNHLY and CDR2 FYNNEI. V was trimmed by 6 bases and J by 9 bases, leaving 15 bases between them. The CDR3 spans 14 residues. The CDR3 region has the DNA TGTGCCAGCAGCCCAGGGATGGTTAGTTCACCCCTCCACTTT. This encodes CASSPGMVSSPLHF.

The rearrangement uses TRBV10-3 and TRBJ1-2; D call uncertain. The ends were cut back, 3 bases at V and 0 bases at J, with 8 bases in the middle. Germline assignment: CDR1 ENHRY and CDR2 SYGVKD. The CDR3 totals 14 residues. This CDR3 reads CAISDRNPNYGYTF. CDR3 nucleotide sequence: TGTGCCATCAGTGACAGGAACCCTAACTATGGCTACACCTTC.

This chain links TRBV6-5 with TRBJ1-4; the D gene is possibly TRBD1 (6 bases). Germline CDR1 and CDR2: MNHEY and SVGAGI. This CDR3 contains 15 residues. V was trimmed by 4 bases and J by 4 bases, leaving 13 bases between them. The chain's CDR3 is CASSSGQTLNEKLFF. The CDR3 DNA sequence: TGTGCCAGCAGTTCCGGACAGACACTTAATGAAAAACTGTTTTTT.

The chain is built from TRBV27 and TRBJ1-1, with D hard to call. The V end was cut by 5 bases, the J end by 3 bases, with 13 bases between. Germline CDR1 is MNHEY and CDR2 is SMNVEV (reference sequence). This CDR3 comprises 14 residues. As DNA, the CDR3 is TGTGCCAGCAGTCACCTCGGTTTGTACACTGAAGCTTTCTTT. This codes for CASSHLGLYTEAFF.

The chain recombines TRBV12-3 or TRBV12-4 with TRBJ1-1, with D tentatively TRBD1 (6 bases). CDR3 length: 10 residues. Between the trimmed V and J ends, which lost 8 bases and 11 bases, there was a span of 12 bases. This chain's CDR3 is CASRGAMAFF. CDR3 bases: TGTGCCAGCCGGGGGGCGATGGCTTTCTTT.

The chain uses TRBV30 and TRBJ1-6, with 10 positions matching TRBD1. The CDR3 runs 15 residues. Germline V gives CDR1 GTSNPN, CDR2 SVGIG (reference sequence). Trimming took 8 bases from V and 7 from J; bases not matched to a gene: 11. The CDR3 loop is CAGKDRGQQNSPLHF. The CDR3 nucleotides read TGTGCCGGCAAAGACAGGGGGCAGCAGAATTCACCCCTCCACTTT.

On this clone itself: The CDR3 does not end in the conserved phenylalanine or tryptophan, so this is likely a read error. The DNA is left out, because the CDR3 cannot be placed on it with certainty; the CDR3 is given as TCRdb lists it. The rearrangement links TRBV14 to TRBJ1-4; TRBD1 is the table's D call and was not checked against the DNA. The CDR3 region is 10 residues in length, termini included. CDR1 is SGHDN, CDR2 FVKESK, per germline. CDR3 protein: CASSQRGQEC.

Only one count was recorded for this clone. The J gene is TRBJ2-7, the V gene TRBV2; D ambiguous. Trimming left V 10 bases short and J 6 bases short, with 16 bases between. Per the germline V gene, CDR1 is SNHLY and CDR2 is FYNNEI. This CDR3 contains 12 residues. CDR3 nucleotides: TGTGCCACCAACGTACAATTAAGCGAGCAGTACTTC. As protein: CATNVQLSEQYF.

This chain joins TRBV5-1 and TRBJ2-5; 11 positions match TRBD1. The CDR3 is 16 amino acids. The germline V gene has CDR1 SGHRS and CDR2 YFSETQ. The trim removed 0 bases at V and 4 bases at J, leaving 5 bases unmatched. The CDR3 protein is CASSLGTGGAGETQYF. CDR3 DNA sequence: TGCGCCAGCAGCTTGGGGACAGGGGGCGCGGGAGAGACCCAGTACTTC.